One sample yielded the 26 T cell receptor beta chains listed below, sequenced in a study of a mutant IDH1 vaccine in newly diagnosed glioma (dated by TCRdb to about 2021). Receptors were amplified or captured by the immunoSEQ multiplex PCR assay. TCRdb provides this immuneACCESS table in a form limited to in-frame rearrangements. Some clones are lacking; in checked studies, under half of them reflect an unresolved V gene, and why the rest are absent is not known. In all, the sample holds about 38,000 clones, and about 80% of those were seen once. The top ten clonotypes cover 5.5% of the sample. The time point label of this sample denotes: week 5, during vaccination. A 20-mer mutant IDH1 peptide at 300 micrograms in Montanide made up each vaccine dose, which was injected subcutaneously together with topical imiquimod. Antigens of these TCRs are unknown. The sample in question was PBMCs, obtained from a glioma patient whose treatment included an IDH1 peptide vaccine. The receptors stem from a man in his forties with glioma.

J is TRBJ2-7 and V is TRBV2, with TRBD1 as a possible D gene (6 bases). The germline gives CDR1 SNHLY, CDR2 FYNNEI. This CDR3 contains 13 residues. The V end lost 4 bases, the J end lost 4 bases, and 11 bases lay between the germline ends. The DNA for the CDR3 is TGTGCCAGCAGTGGTGTAGGGGGATACGAGCAGTACTTC. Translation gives CASSGVGGYEQYF.

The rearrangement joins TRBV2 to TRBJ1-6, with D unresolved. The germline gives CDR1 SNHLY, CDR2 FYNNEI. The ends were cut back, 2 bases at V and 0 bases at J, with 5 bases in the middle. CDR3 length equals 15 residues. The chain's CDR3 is CASSEYSSYNSPLHF. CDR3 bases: TGTGCCAGCAGTGAATACAGCTCCTATAATTCACCCCTCCACTTT.

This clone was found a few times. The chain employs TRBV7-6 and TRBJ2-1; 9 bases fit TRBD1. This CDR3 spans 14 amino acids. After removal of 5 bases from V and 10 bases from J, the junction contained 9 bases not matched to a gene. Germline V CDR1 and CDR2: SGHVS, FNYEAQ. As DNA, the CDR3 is TGTGCCAGCAGCCACTCACAGGGGGCTGGGGAGCAGTTCTTC. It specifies CASSHSQGAGEQFF.

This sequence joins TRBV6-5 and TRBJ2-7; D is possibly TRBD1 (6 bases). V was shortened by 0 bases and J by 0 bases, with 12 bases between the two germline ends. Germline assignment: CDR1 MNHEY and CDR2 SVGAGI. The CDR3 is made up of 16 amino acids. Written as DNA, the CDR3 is TGTGCCAGCAGTTACTCTGCAGGGGCGAGCTCCTACGAGCAGTACTTC. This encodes CASSYSAGASSYEQYF.

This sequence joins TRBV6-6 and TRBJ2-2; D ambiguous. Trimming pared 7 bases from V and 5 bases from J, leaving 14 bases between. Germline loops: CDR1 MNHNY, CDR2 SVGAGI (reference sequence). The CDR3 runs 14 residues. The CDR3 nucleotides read TGTGCCAGCAAAGGTCCCCCGCGGACCGGGGAGCTGTTTTTT. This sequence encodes CASKGPPRTGELFF.

In DNA, the CDR3 is TGTGCCAGCAGTGCCGCGAGAGGGACAGGGCTCTCCTATAATTCACCCCTCCACTTT. It specifies CASSAARGTGLSYNSPLHF. The genes are TRBV6-1 and TRBJ1-6, with TRBD1 identical over 9 bases. Germline CDR1 is MNHNS and CDR2 is SASEGT. The CDR3 has 19 residues. Unmatched junction bases numbered 10, after V lost 4 bases and J lost 0 bases.

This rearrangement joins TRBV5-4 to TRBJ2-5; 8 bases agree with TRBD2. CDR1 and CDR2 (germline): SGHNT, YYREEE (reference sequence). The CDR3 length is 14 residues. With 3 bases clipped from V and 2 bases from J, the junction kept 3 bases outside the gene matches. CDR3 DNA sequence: TGTGCCAGCAGCTCGGGGGGGGAACAAGAGACCCAGTACTTC. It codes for CASSSGGEQETQYF.

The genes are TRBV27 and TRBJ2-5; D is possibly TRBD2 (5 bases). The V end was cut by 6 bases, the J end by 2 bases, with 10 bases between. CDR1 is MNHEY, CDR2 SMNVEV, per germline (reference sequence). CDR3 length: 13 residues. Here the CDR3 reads CASRPGMQETQYF. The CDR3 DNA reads TGTGCCAGCAGACCGGGGATGCAAGAGACCCAGTACTTC.

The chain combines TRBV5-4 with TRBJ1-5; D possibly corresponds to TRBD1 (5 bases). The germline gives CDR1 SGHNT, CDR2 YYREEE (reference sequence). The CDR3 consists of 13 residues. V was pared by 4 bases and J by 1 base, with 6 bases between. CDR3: CASSRDSNQPQHF. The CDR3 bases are TGTGCCAGCAGCCGGGACAGCAATCAGCCCCAGCATTTT.

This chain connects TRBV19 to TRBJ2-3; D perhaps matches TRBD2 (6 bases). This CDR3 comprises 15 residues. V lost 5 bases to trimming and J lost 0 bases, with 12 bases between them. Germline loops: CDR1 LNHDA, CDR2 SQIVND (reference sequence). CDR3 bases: TGTGCCAGTAGTGGATTAGCGGCTAGCACAGATACGCAGTATTTT. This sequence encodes CASSGLAASTDTQYF.

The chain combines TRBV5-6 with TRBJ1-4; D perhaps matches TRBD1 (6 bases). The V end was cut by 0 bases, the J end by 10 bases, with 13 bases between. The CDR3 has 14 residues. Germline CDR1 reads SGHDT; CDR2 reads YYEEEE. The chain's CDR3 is CASSLGRGPRKLFF. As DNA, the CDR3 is TGTGCCAGCAGCTTGGGCAGGGGTCCCCGAAAACTGTTTTTT. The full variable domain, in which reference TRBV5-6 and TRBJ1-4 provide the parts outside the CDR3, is DAGVTQSPTHLIKTRGQQVTLRCSPKSGHDTVSWYQQALGQGPQFIFQYYEEEERQRGNFPDRFSGHQFPNYSSELNVNALLLGDSALYLCASSLGRGPRKLFFGSGTQLSVL.

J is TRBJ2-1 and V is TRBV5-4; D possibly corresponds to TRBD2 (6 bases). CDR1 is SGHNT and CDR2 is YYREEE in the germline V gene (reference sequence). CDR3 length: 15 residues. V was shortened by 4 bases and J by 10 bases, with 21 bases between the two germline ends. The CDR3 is CASSVVMGGIGEQFF. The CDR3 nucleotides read TGTGCCAGCAGCGTGGTGATGGGGGGAATTGGGGAGCAGTTCTTC.

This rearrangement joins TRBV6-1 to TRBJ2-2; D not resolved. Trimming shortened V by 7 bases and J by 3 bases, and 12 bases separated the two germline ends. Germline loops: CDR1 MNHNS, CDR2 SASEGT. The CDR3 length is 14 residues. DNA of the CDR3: TGTGCCAGCACCCCCATGGTCTACACCGGGGAGCTGTTTTTT. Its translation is CASTPMVYTGELFF.

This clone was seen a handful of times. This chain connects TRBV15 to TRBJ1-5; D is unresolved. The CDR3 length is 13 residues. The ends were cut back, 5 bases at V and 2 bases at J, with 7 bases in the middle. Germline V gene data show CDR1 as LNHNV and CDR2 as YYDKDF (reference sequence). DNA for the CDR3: TGTGCCACCAGCGGGAGGGGCAATCAGCCCCAGCATTTT. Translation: CATSGRGNQPQHF.

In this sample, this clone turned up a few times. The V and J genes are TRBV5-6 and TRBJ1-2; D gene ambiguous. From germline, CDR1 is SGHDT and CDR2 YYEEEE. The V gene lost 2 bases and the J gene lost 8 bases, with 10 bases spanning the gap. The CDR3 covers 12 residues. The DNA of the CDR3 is TGTGCCAGCAGCTTCAGTAGTGGCGGCTACACCTTC. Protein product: CASSFSSGGYTF.

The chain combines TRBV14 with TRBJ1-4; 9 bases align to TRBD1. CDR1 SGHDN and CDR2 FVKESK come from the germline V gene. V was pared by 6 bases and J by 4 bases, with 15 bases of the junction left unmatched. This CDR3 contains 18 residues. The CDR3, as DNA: TGTGCCAGCAGTTCTTTCGTAGCCGGGACAGGGATTAATGAAAAACTGTTTTTT. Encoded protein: CASSSFVAGTGINEKLFF. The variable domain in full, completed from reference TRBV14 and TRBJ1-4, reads EAGVTQFPSHSVIEKGQTVTLRCDPISGHDNLYWYRRVMGKEIKFLLHFVKESKQDESGMPNNRFLAERTGGTYSTLKVQPAELEDSGVYFCASSSFVAGTGINEKLFFGSGTQLSVL.

CDR3 nucleotides: TGTGCCAGCAGCTTCGACGCGGTTGGGGAGCTGTTTTTT. The encoded protein is CASSFDAVGELFF. The V gene is TRBV7-9, the J gene TRBJ2-2; D gene uncertain. Trimming took off 3 bases at V and 8 bases at J, with 10 bases between the two ends. The germline gives CDR1 SEHNR, CDR2 FQNEAQ (reference sequence). The CDR3 consists of 13 residues.

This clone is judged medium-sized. The CDR3 bases are TGTGCCAGCAGCTTAACGGACTCTCGCAATGAGCAGTTCTTC. Translated: CASSLTDSRNEQFF. The rearrangement joins TRBV7-9 to TRBJ2-1, with TRBD2 as a possible D gene (5 bases). CDR1 and CDR2 from the germline V gene are SEHNR and FQNEAQ (reference sequence). V lost 2 bases and J lost 6, with 11 bases in between. This CDR3 is built from 14 residues.

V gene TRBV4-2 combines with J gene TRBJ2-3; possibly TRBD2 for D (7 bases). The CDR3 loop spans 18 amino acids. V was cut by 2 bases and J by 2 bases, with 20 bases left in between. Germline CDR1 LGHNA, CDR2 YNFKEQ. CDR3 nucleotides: TGTGCCAGCAGCCAAAGGGGAGGGGGGTACGACTACACAGATACGCAGTATTTT. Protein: CASSQRGGGYDYTDTQYF.

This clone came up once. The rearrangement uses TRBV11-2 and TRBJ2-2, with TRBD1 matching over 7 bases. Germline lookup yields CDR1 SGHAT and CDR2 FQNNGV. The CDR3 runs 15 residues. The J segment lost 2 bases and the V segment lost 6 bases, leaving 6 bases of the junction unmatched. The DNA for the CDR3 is TGTGCCAGCAGTTCCGGGACAGTAAACACCGGGGAGCTGTTTTTT. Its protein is CASSSGTVNTGELFF.

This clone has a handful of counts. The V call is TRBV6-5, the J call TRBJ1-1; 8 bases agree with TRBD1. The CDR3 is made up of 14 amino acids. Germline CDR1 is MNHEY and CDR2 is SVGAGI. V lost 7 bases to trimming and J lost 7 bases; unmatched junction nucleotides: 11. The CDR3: CASTEPGGSNEAFF. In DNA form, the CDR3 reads TGTGCCAGCACAGAACCAGGGGGCAGTAATGAAGCTTTCTTT.

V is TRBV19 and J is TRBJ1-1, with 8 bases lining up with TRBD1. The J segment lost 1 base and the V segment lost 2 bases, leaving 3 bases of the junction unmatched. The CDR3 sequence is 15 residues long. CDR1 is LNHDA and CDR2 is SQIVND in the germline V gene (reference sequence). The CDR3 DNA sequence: TGTGCCAGTAGTATAAGAGGGACAGGGAACACTGAAGCTTTCTTT. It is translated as CASSIRGTGNTEAFF.

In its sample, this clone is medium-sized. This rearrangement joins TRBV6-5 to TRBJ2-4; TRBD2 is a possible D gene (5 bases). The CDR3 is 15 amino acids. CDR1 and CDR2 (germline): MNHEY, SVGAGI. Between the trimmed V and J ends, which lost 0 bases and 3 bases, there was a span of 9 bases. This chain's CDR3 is CASSYSGVGKNIQYF. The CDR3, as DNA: TGTGCCAGCAGTTACTCCGGGGTTGGCAAAAACATTCAGTACTTC.

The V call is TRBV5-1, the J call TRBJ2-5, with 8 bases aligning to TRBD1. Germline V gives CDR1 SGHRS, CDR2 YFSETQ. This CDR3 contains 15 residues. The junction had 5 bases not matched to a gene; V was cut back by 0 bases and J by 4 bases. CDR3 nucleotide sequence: TGCGCCAGCAGCTTGGGTCGGACAGGGCCAGAGACCCAGTACTTC. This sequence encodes CASSLGRTGPETQYF. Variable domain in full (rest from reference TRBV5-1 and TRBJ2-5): KAGVTQTPRYLIKTRGQQVTLSCSPISGHRSVSWYQQTPGQGLQFLFEYFSETQRNKGNFPGRFSGRQFSNSRSEMNVSTLELGDSALYLCASSLGRTGPETQYFGPGTRLLVL.

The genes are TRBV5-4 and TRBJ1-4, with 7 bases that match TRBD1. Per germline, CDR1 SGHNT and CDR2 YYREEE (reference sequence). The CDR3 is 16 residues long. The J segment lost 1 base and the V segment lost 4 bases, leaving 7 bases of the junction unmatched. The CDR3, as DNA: TGTGCCAGCAGCCGTATTCGGACAGGAACTAATGAAAAACTGTTTTTT. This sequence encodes CASSRIRTGTNEKLFF.

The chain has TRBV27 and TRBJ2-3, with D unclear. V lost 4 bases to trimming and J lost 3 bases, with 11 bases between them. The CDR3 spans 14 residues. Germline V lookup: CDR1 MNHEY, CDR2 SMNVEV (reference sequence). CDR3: CASSSSRLTDTQYF. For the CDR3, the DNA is TGTGCCAGCAGTTCAAGTAGGTTGACAGATACGCAGTATTTT.